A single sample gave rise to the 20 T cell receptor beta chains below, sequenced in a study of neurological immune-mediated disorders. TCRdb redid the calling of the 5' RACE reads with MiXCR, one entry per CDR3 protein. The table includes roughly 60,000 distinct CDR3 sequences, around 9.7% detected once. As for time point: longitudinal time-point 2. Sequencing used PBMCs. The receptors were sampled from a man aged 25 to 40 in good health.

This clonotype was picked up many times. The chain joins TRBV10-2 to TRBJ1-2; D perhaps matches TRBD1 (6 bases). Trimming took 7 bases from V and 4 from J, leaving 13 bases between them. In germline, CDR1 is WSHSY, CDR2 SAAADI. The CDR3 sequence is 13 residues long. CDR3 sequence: CASTPGGSYGYTF. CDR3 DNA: TGCGCCAGCACCCCGGGGGGCAGCTATGGCTACACCTTC.

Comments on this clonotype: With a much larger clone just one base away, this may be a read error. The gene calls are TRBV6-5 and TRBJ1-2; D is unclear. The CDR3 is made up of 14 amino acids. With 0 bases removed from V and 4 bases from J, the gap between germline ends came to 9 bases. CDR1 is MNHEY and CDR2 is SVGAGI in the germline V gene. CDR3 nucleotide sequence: TGTGCCAGCAGTTACTCGAGTACAGCCTATGGCTACACCTTC. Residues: CASSYSSTAYGYTF.

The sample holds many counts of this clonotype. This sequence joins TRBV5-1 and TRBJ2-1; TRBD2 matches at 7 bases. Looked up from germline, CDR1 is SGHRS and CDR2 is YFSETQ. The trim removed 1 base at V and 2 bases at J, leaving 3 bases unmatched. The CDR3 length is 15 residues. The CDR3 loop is CASSLRLAAYNEQFF. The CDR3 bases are TGCGCCAGCAGCTTGCGCCTAGCGGCCTACAATGAGCAGTTCTTC.

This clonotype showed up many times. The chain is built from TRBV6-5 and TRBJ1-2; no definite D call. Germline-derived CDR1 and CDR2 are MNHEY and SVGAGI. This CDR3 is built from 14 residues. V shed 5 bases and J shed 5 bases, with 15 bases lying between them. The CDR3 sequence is CASSGGPGRYGYTF. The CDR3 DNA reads TGTGCCAGCAGTGGAGGACCGGGTAGATATGGCTACACCTTC.

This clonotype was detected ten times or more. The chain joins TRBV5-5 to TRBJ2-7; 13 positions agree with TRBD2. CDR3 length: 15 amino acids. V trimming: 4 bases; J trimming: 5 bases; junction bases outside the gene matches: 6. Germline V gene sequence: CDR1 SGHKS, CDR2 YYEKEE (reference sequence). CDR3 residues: CASSLGLAGVDEQYF. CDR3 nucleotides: TGTGCCAGCAGCCTAGGACTAGCGGGAGTTGACGAGCAGTACTTC.

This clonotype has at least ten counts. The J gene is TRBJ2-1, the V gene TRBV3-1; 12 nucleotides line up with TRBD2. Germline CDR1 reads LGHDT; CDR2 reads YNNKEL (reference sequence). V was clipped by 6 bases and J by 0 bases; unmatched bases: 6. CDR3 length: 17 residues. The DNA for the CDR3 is TGTGCCAGCAGGCCCACTAGCGGGAGGACCTCCTACAATGAGCAGTTCTTC. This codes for CASRPTSGRTSYNEQFF.

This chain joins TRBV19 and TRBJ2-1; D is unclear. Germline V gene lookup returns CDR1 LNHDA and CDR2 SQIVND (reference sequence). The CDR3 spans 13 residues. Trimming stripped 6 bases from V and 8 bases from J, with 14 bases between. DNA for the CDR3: TGTGCCAGTAGCGGCCTCGGACCCGATGAGCAGTTCTTC. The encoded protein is CASSGLGPDEQFF.

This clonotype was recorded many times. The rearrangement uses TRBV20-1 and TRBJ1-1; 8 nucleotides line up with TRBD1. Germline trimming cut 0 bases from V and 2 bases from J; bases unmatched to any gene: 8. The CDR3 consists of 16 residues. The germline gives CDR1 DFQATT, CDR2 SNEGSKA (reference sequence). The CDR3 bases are TGCAGTGCTAGAGATTATGAGACAGGGGCCAACACTGAAGCTTTCTTT. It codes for CSARDYETGANTEAFF.

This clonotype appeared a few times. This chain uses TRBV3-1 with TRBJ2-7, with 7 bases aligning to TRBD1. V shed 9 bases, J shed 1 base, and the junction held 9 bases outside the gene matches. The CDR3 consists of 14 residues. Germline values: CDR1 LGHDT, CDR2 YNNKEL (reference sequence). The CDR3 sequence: CASQPGTVSYEQYF. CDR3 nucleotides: TGTGCCAGTCAACCTGGGACAGTTTCCTACGAGCAGTACTTC.

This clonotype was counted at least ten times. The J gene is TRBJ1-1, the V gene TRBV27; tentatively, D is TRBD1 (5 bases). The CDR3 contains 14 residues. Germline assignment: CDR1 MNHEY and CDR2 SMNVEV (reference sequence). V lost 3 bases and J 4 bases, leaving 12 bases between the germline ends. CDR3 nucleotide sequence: TGTGCCAGCAGTTTCTTTCCAGGGACCACTGAAGCTTTCTTT. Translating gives CASSFFPGTTEAFF.

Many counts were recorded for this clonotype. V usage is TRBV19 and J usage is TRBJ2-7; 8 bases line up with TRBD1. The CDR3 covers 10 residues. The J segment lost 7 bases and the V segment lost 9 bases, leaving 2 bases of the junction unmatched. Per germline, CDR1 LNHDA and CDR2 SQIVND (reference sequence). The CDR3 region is CASGTGEQYF. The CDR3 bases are TGTGCCAGCGGGACAGGAGAGCAGTACTTC.

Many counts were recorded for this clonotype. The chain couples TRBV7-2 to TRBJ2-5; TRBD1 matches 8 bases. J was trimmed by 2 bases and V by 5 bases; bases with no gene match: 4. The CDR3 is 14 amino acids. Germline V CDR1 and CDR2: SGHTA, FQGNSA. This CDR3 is CASSLQGGQETQYF. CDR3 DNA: TGTGCCAGCAGCCTACAGGGGGGACAAGAGACCCAGTACTTC.

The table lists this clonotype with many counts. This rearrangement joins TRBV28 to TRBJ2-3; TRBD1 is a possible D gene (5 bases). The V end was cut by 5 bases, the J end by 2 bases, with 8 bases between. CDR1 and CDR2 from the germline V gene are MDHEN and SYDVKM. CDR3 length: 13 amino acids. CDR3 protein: CASSTTVTDTQYF. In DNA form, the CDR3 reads TGTGCCAGCAGTACGACAGTCACAGATACGCAGTATTTT.

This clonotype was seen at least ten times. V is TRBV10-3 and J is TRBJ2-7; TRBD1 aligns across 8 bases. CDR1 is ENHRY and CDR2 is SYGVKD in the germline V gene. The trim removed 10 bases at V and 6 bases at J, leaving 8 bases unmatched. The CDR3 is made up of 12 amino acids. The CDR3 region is CATDPGGGEQYF. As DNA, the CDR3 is TGTGCCACCGACCCAGGGGGCGGCGAGCAGTACTTC.

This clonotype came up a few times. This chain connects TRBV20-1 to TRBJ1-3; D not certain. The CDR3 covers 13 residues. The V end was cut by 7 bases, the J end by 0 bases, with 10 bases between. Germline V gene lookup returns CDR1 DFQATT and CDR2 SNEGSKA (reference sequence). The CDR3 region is CSVPANSGNTIYF. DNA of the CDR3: TGCAGTGTTCCGGCAAACTCTGGAAACACCATATATTTT.

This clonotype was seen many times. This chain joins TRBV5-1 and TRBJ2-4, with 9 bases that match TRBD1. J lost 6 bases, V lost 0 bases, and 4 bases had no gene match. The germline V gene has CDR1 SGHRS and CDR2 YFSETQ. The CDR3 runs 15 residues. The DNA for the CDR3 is TGCGCCAGCAGCTTGGGCCCGGGACAGGGAAACATTCAGTACTTC. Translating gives CASSLGPGQGNIQYF.

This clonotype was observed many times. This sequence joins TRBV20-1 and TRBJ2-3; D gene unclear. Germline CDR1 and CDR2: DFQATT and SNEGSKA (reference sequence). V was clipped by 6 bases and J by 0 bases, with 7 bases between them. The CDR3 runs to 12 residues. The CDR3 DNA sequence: TGCAGTGCACCACCTAGCACAGATACGCAGTATTTT. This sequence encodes CSAPPSTDTQYF.

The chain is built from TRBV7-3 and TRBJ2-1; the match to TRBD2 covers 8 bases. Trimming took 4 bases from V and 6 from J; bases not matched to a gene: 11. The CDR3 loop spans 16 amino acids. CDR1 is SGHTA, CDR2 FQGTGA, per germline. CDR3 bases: TGTGCCAGCAGCTCAACGGGGGGGCTAGCGGTCAATGAGCAGTTCTTC. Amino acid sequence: CASSSTGGLAVNEQFF.

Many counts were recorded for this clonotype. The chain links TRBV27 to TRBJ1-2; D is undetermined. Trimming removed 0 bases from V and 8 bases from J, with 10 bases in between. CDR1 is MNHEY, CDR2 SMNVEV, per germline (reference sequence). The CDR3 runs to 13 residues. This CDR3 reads CASSLSKGGGYTF. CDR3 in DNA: TGTGCCAGCAGTTTATCGAAGGGTGGCGGCTACACCTTC.

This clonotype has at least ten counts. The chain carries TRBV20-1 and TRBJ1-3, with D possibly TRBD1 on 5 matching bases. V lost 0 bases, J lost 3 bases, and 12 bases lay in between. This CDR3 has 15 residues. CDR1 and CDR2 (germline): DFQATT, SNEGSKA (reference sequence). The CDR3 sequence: CSARDLETVGNTIYF. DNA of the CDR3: TGCAGTGCTAGAGATCTAGAGACAGTTGGAAACACCATATATTTT.